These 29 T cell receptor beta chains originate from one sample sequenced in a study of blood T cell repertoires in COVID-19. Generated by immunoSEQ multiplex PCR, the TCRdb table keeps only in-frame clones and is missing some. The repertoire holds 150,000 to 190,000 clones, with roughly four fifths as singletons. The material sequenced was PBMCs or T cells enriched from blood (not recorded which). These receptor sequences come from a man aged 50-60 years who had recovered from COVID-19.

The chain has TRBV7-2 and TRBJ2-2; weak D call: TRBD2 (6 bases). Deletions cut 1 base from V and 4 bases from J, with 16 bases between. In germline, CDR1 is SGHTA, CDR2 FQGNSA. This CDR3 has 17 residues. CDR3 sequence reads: CASSLVWASEGTGELFF. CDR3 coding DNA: TGTGCCAGCAGCTTAGTATGGGCTAGCGAGGGCACCGGGGAGCTGTTTTTT.

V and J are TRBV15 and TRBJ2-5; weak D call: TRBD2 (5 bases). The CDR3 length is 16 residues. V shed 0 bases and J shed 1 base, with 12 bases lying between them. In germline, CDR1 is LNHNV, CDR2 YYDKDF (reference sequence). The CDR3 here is CATSRDGLATQETQYF. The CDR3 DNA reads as TGTGCCACCAGCAGAGATGGGTTAGCGACCCAAGAGACCCAGTACTTC. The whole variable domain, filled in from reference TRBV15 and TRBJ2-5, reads DAMVIQNPRYQVTQFGKPVTLSCSQTLNHNVMYWYQQKSSQAPKLLFHYYDKDFNNEADTPDNFQSRRPNTSFCFLDIRSPGLGDTAMYLCATSRDGLATQETQYFGPGTRLLVL.

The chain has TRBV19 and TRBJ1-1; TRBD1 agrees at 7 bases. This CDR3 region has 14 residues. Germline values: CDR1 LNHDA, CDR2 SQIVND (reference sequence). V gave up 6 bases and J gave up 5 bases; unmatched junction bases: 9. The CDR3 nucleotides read TGTGCCAGTAGCAAGACAGGGATTCGGACTGAAGCTTTCTTT. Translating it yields CASSKTGIRTEAFF.

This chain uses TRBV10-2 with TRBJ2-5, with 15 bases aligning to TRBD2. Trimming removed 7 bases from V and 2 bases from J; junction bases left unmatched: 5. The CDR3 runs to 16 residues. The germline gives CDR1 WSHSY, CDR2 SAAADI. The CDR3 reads CASTLGLAGGQETQYF. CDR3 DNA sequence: TGCGCCAGCACTCTAGGACTAGCGGGGGGGCAAGAGACCCAGTACTTC.

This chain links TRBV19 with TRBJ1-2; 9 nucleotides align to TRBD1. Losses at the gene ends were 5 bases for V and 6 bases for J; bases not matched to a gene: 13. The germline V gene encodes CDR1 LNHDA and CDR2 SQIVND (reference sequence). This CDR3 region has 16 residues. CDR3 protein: CASSGTLQGAFNGYTF. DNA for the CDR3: TGTGCCAGTAGTGGGACACTACAGGGGGCGTTTAATGGCTACACCTTC.

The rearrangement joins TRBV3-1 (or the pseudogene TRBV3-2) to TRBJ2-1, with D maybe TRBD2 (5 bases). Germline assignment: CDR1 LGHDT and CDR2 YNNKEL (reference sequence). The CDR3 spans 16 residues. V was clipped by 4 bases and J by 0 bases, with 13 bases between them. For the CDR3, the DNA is TGTGCCAGCAGCCCTCAATCCAGCGGCTCCTACAATGAGCAGTTCTTC. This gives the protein CASSPQSSGSYNEQFF.

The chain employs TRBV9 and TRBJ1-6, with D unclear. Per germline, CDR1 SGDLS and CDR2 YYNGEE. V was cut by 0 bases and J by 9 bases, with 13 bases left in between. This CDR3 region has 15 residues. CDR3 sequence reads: CASSVERHSSSPLHF. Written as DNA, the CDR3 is TGTGCCAGCAGCGTAGAGAGACACAGCTCTTCACCCCTCCACTTT.

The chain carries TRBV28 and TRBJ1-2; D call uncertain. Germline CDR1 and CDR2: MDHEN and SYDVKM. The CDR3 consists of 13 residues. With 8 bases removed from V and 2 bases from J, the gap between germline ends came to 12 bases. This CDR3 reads CASLNGRNYGYTF. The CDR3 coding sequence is TGTGCCAGCTTAAACGGGAGAAACTATGGCTACACCTTC.

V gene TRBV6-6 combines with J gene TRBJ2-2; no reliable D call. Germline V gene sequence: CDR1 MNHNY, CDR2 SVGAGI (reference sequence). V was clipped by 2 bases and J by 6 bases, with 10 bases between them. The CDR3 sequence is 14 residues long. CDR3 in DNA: TGTGCCAGCAGTTACGGCGTGAGCGCCGGGGAGCTGTTTTTT. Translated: CASSYGVSAGELFF.

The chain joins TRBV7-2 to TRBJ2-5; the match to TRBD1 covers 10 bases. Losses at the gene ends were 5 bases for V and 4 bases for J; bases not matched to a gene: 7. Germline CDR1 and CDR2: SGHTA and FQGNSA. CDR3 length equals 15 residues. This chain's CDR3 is CASSPRTGGPETQYF. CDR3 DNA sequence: TGTGCCAGCAGCCCCAGGACAGGGGGTCCAGAGACCCAGTACTTC.

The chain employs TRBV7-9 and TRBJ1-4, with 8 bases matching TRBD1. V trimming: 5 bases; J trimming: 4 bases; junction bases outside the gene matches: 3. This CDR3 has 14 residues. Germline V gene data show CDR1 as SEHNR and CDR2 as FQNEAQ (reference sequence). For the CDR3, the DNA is TGTGCCAGCAGCGCAGGGGGCGTTAATGAAAAACTGTTTTTT. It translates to CASSAGGVNEKLFF.

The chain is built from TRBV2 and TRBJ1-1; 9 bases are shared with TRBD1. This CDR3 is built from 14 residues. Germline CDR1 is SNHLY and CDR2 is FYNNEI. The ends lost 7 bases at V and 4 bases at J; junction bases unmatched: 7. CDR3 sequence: CASIPGQGVTEAFF. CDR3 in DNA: TGTGCCAGCATTCCGGGACAGGGTGTCACTGAAGCTTTCTTT.

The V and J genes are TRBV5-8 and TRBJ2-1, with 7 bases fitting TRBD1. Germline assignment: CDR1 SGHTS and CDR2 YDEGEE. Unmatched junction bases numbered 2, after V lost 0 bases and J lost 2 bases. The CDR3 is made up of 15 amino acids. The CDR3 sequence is CASSLDRGAYNEQFF. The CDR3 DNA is TGTGCCAGCAGCTTGGACAGGGGAGCCTACAATGAGCAGTTCTTC. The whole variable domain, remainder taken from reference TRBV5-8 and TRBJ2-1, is EAGVTQSPTHLIKTRGQQATLRCSPISGHTSVYWYQQALGLGLQFLLWYDEGEERNRGNFPPRFSGRQFPNYSSELNVNALELEDSALYLCASSLDRGAYNEQFFGPGTRLTVL.

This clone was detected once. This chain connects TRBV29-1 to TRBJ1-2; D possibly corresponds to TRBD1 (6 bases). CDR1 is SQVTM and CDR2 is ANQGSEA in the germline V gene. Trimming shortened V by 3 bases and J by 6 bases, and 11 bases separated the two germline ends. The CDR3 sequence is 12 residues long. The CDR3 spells CSVDQGKNGYTF. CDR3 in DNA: TGCAGCGTTGACCAGGGGAAAAATGGCTACACCTTC.

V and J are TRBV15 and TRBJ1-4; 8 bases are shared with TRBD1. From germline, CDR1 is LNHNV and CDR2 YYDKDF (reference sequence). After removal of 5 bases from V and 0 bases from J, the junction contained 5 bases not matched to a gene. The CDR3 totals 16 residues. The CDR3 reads CATSEDRGPTNEKLFF. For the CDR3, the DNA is TGTGCCACCAGCGAAGACAGGGGCCCAACTAATGAAAAACTGTTTTTT. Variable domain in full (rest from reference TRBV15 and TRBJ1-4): DAMVIQNPRYQVTQFGKPVTLSCSQTLNHNVMYWYQQKSSQAPKLLFHYYDKDFNNEADTPDNFQSRRPNTSFCFLDIRSPGLGDTAMYLCATSEDRGPTNEKLFFGSGTQLSVL.

CDR3 DNA sequence: TGTGCCAGCAGCCGAAGACTAGCCTACGGCACAGATACGCAGTATTTT. It yields the protein CASSRRLAYGTDTQYF. The chain recombines TRBV11-2 with TRBJ2-3, with 7 bases identical to TRBD2. Germline trimming cut 5 bases from V and 1 base from J; bases unmatched to any gene: 9. This CDR3 region has 16 residues. Germline V gene data show CDR1 as SGHAT and CDR2 as FQNNGV.

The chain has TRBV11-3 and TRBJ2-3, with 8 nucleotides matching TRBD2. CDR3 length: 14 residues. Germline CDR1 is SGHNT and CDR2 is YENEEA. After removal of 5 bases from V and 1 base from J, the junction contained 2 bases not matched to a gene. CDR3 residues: CASSETSGTDTQYF. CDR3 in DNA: TGTGCCAGCAGCGAGACTAGCGGCACAGATACGCAGTATTTT. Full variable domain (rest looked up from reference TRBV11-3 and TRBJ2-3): EAGVVQSPRYKIIEKKQPVAFWCNPISGHNTLYWYLQNLGQGPELLIRYENEEAVDDSQLPKDRFSAERLKGVDSTLKIQPAELGDSAVYLCASSETSGTDTQYFGPGTRLTVL.

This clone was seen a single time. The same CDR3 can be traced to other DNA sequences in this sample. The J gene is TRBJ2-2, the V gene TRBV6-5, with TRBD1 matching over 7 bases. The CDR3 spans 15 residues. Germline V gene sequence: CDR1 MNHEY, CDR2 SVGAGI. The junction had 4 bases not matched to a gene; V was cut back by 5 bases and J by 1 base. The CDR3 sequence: CASSKQGLNTGELFF. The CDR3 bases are TGTGCCAGCAGTAAACAGGGGTTGAACACCGGGGAGCTGTTTTTT.

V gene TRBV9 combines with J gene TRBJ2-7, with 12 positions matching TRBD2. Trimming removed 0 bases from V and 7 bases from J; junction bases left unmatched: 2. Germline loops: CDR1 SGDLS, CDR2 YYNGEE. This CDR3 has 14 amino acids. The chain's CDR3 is CASSVGLAGEEQYF. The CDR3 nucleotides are TGTGCCAGCAGCGTAGGACTAGCGGGGGAGGAGCAGTACTTC.

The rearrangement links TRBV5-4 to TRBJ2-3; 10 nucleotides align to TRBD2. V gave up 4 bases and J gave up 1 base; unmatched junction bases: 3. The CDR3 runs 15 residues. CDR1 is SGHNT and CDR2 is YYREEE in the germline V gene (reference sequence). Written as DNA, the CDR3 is TGTGCCAGCAGCCTAGCGGGGGTGGGCACAGATACGCAGTATTTT. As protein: CASSLAGVGTDTQYF.

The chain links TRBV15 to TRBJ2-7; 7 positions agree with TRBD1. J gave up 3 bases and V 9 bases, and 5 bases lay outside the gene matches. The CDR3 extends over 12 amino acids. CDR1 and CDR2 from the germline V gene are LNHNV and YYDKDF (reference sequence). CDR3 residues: CATGDRSYEQYF. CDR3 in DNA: TGTGCCACGGGGGACAGAAGCTACGAGCAGTACTTC. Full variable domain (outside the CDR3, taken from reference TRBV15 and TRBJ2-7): DAMVIQNPRYQVTQFGKPVTLSCSQTLNHNVMYWYQQKSSQAPKLLFHYYDKDFNNEADTPDNFQSRRPNTSFCFLDIRSPGLGDTAMYLCATGDRSYEQYFGPGTRLTVT.

CDR3 residues: CASSQVGGLSSGNTIYF. CDR3 coding DNA: TGCGCCAGCAGCCAAGTGGGGGGACTCTCCTCTGGAAACACCATATATTTT. This chain connects TRBV4-3 to TRBJ1-3, with a tentative D call TRBD1 (5 bases). V lost 1 base and J lost 0, with 13 bases in between. Germline CDR1 reads LGHNA; CDR2 reads YSLEER. The CDR3 spans 17 residues.

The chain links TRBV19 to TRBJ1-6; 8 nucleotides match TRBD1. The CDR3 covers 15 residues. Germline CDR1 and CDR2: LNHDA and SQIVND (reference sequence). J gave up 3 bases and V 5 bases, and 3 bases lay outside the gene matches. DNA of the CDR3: TGTGCCAGTAGTGGACAGGGAGTCTATAATTCACCCCTCCACTTT. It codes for CASSGQGVYNSPLHF. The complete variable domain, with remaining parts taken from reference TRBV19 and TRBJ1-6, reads DGGITQSPKYLFRKEGQNVTLSCEQNLNHDAMYWYRQDPGQGLRLIYYSQIVNDFQKGDIAEGYSVSREKKESFPLTVTSAQKNPTAFYLCASSGQGVYNSPLHFGNGTRLTVT.

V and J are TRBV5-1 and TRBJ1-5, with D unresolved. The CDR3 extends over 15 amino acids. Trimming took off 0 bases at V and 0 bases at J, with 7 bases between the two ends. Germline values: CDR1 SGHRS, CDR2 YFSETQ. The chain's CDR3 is CASSLGQFSNQPQHF. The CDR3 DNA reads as TGCGCCAGCAGCTTGGGTCAGTTTAGCAATCAGCCCCAGCATTTT. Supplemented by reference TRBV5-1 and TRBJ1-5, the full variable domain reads KAGVTQTPRYLIKTRGQQVTLSCSPISGHRSVSWYQQTPGQGLQFLFEYFSETQRNKGNFPGRFSGRQFSNSRSEMNVSTLELGDSALYLCASSLGQFSNQPQHFGDGTRLSIL.

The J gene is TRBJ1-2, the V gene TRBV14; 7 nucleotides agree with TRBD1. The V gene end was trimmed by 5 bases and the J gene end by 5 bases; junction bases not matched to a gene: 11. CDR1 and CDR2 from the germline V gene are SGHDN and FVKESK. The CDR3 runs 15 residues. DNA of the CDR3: TGTGCCAGCAGCGCAAACAGGGGTGTTCTTTATGGCTACACCTTC. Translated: CASSANRGVLYGYTF.

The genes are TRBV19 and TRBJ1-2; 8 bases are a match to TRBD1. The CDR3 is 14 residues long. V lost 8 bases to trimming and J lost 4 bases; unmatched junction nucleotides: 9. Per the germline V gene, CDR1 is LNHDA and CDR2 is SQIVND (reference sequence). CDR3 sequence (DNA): TGTGCCAGTGGCCTAGACAGGGGAGCCTATGGCTACACCTTC. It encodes CASGLDRGAYGYTF. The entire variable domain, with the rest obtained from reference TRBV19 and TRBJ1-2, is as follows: DGGITQSPKYLFRKEGQNVTLSCEQNLNHDAMYWYRQDPGQGLRLIYYSQIVNDFQKGDIAEGYSVSREKKESFPLTVTSAQKNPTAFYLCASGLDRGAYGYTFGSGTRLTVV.

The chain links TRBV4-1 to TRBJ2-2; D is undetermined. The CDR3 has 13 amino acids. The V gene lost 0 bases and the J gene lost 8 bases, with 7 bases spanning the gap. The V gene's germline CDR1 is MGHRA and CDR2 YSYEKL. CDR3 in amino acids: CASSQDRQGELFF. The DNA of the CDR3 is TGCGCCAGCAGCCAAGACAGGCAAGGGGAGCTGTTTTTT.

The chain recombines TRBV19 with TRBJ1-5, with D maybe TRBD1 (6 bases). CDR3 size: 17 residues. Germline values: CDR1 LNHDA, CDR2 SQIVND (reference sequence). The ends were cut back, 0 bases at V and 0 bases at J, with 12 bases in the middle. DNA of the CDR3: TGTGCCAGTAGTATAGAAGGACAGACTTTTAGCAATCAGCCCCAGCATTTT. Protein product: CASSIEGQTFSNQPQHF.

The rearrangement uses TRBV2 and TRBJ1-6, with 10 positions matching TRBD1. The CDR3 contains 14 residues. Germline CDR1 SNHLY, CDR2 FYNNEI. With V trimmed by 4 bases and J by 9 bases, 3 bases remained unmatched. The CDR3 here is CASSAGQGVSPLHF. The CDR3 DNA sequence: TGTGCCAGCAGTGCCGGACAGGGGGTTTCACCCCTCCACTTT.